A single sample gave rise to the 29 T cell receptor beta chains below, sequenced in a study of graft-versus-host responses after intestinal transplantation. Their antigens remain unidentified. The repertoire was sequenced with immunoSEQ multiplex PCR; TCRdb's copy has only in-frame clones and lacks some. The table has 100,000 to 110,000 clones, approximately 84% seen once. This material consisted of unstimulated CD4+ T cells sorted from spleen or lymph node cells, taken before transplant. Source of these receptors: a human donor who was the organ donor for an intestinal transplant.

DNA for the CDR3: TGTGCCAGCAGTTTGTGGGTAGTGAACACTGAAGCTTTCTTT. Its protein is CASSLWVVNTEAFF. The chain employs TRBV28 and TRBJ1-1; D unresolved. The CDR3 has 14 amino acids. Germline V lookup: CDR1 MDHEN, CDR2 SYDVKM. V lost 3 bases to trimming and J lost 0 bases, with 8 bases between them.

The CDR3 protein is CASSAASPGSGNTIYF. The DNA of the CDR3 is TGTGCCAGCAGCGCCGCTAGTCCGGGGTCTGGAAACACCATATATTTT. The rearrangement joins TRBV9 to TRBJ1-3; D is unclear. This CDR3 has 16 residues. Trimming stripped 3 bases from V and 1 base from J, with 14 bases between. Germline CDR1 reads SGDLS; CDR2 reads YYNGEE.

The chain recombines TRBV10-3 with TRBJ1-2; tentative D call: TRBD1 (6 bases). V dropped 0 bases and J dropped 1 base, with 18 bases sitting between them. The CDR3 runs 18 residues. Germline V gives CDR1 ENHRY, CDR2 SYGVKD. The CDR3 DNA reads as TGTGCCATCAGTGAGTCGCTGATGGGGGCTCTCCTTAACTATGGCTACACCTTC. As protein: CAISESLMGALLNYGYTF.

This clone showed up just once. CDR3 DNA sequence: TGTGCCAGTAGCTTGAGGTCTAGCACTGAAGCTTTCTTT. Protein: CASSLRSSTEAFF. This chain uses TRBV19 with TRBJ1-1; D is uncertain. The V end was cut by 6 bases, the J end by 4 bases, with 12 bases between. From germline, CDR1 is LNHDA and CDR2 SQIVND (reference sequence). This CDR3 comprises 13 residues.

CDR3 region: CASSGGGQALVNEQFF. The CDR3 region has the DNA TGTGCCAGCAGCGGCGGGGGACAGGCTTTGGTCAATGAGCAGTTCTTC. The V gene is TRBV5-4, the J gene TRBJ2-1; maybe TRBD1 (8 bases). CDR1 and CDR2 from the germline V gene are SGHNT and YYREEE (reference sequence). Trimming took off 4 bases at V and 6 bases at J, with 20 bases between the two ends. The CDR3 sequence is 16 residues long.

V gene TRBV30 combines with J gene TRBJ2-2; TRBD1 matches at 9 bases. The CDR3 covers 13 residues. Losses at the gene ends were 8 bases for V and 4 bases for J; bases not matched to a gene: 5. The germline CDR1 and CDR2 sequences are GTSNPN and SVGIG (reference sequence). The CDR3: CARGQGRTGELFF. In DNA, the CDR3 is TGTGCCCGGGGACAGGGCCGCACCGGGGAGCTGTTTTTT.

The chain uses TRBV28 and TRBJ1-2; no clear D gene. Germline loops: CDR1 MDHEN, CDR2 SYDVKM. Trimming took 2 bases from V and 3 from J, leaving 7 bases between them. CDR3 length: 13 residues. The CDR3, as DNA: TGTGCCAGCAGTTTAGCGAGGGACTATGGCTACACCTTC. This translates into CASSLARDYGYTF.

This chain connects TRBV11-3 to TRBJ1-5, with unresolved D. CDR1 is SGHNT and CDR2 is YENEEA in the germline V gene. V was shortened by 3 bases and J by 4 bases, with 13 bases between the two germline ends. The length of the CDR3 is 15 residues. Here the CDR3 reads CASSFPESQNQPQHF. Written as DNA, the CDR3 is TGTGCCAGCAGCTTCCCAGAAAGCCAGAATCAGCCCCAGCATTTT.

In nucleotides, the CDR3 is TGTGCCAGCAGTGATGTCGGCAGGGGGGACTCCTACGAGCAGTACTTC. Translated, it gives CASSDVGRGDSYEQYF. The V gene is TRBV2, the J gene TRBJ2-7; D is perhaps TRBD1 (7 bases). V gave up 3 bases and J gave up 0 bases, with 15 bases separating them. CDR1 and CDR2 from the germline V gene are SNHLY and FYNNEI. This CDR3 spans 16 amino acids. Combining the CDR3 with reference TRBV2 and TRBJ2-7 gives the whole variable domain EPEVTQTPSHQVTQMGQEVILRCVPISNHLYFYWYRQILGQKVEFLVSFYNNEISEKSEIFDDQFSVERPDGSNFTLKIRSTKLEDSAMYFCASSDVGRGDSYEQYFGPGTRLTVT.

The gene calls are TRBV5-6 and TRBJ1-1, with D maybe TRBD1 (5 bases). The CDR3 sequence is 15 residues long. Trimming removed 2 bases at V and 1 base at J, with 12 bases between. Germline V gene sequence: CDR1 SGHDT, CDR2 YYEEEE. The chain's CDR3 is CASSFEGRGNTEAFF. The CDR3 nucleotides read TGTGCCAGCAGCTTCGAGGGAAGGGGGAACACTGAAGCTTTCTTT.

The CDR3: CASSHTGFAEQFF. The CDR3 DNA reads as TGCGCCAGCAGTCATACAGGGTTCGCTGAGCAGTTCTTC. This chain links TRBV4-1 with TRBJ2-1, with a tentative D call TRBD1 (6 bases). Germline CDR1 and CDR2: MGHRA and YSYEKL. The CDR3 consists of 13 residues. Trimming left V 6 bases short and J 9 bases short, with 15 bases between.

V gene TRBV6-1 combines with J gene TRBJ1-4, with a tentative D call TRBD1 (5 bases). The CDR3 has 15 residues. CDR1 is MNHNS, CDR2 SASEGT, per germline. The V and J ends lost 1 base and 6 bases respectively, with 12 bases between them. CDR3 sequence: CASSEDGWGYEKLFF. CDR3 DNA sequence: TGTGCCAGCAGTGAAGATGGATGGGGGTATGAAAAACTGTTTTTT.

J is TRBJ2-3 and V is TRBV30, with D possibly TRBD2 on 5 matching bases. The CDR3 length is 13 residues. V lost 3 bases and J 1 base, leaving 8 bases between the germline ends. The germline CDR1 and CDR2 sequences are GTSNPN and SVGIG (reference sequence). The CDR3 DNA sequence: TGTGCCTGGAGGACCGGGGGCACAGATACGCAGTATTTT. It encodes CAWRTGGTDTQYF.

The chain links TRBV6-6 to TRBJ2-7; TRBD1 agrees at 10 bases. This CDR3 is 14 amino acids long. Unmatched junction bases numbered 7, after V lost 6 bases and J lost 5 bases. Germline CDR1 reads MNHNY; CDR2 reads SVGAGI (reference sequence). The CDR3 nucleotides read TGTGCCAGCAGGGGACAGGGGAGGGCTGACGAGCAGTACTTC. This translates into CASRGQGRADEQYF.

V and J are TRBV7-3 and TRBJ2-1; 8 bases match TRBD2. V lost 2 bases and J lost 6; bases outside the gene matches: 6. This CDR3 is 15 amino acids long. The germline gives CDR1 SGHTA, CDR2 FQGTGA. The DNA for the CDR3 is TGTGCCAGCAGCTTAGTCGGGGGGGCATCCAATGAGCAGTTCTTC. Translation: CASSLVGGASNEQFF.

A few counts support this clone. The chain couples TRBV10-2 to TRBJ2-5, with 12 bases matching TRBD2. Trimming took 6 bases from V and 6 from J; bases not matched to a gene: 8. This CDR3 region has 15 residues. Germline CDR1 is WSHSY and CDR2 is SAAADI. For the CDR3, the DNA is TGCGCCAGCAGGCTGACTAGCGGGGGTACTAAGACCCAGTACTTC. Translated, it gives CASRLTSGGTKTQYF.

The rearrangement joins TRBV6-5 to TRBJ1-5, with D possibly matching TRBD1 (6 bases). CDR3 length: 14 amino acids. Trimming left V 6 bases short and J 2 bases short, with 11 bases between. Germline-derived CDR1 and CDR2 are MNHEY and SVGAGI. The CDR3 DNA reads TGTGCCAGCAGCCCTAACAGGGGCAATCAGCCCCAGCATTTT. As protein: CASSPNRGNQPQHF.

This sequence joins TRBV5-5 and TRBJ1-3, with TRBD1 as a possible D gene (5 bases). This CDR3 contains 16 residues. Germline loops: CDR1 SGHKS, CDR2 YYEKEE (reference sequence). The V gene lost 2 bases and the J gene lost 4 bases, with 16 bases spanning the gap. Written as DNA, the CDR3 is TGTGCCAGCAGCTTAAAAATCTTGACAGCCGGAAACACCATATATTTT. Its translation is CASSLKILTAGNTIYF.

J is TRBJ1-1 and V is TRBV7-8; possible D gene TRBD1, 5 bases. Germline V gene lookup returns CDR1 SGHVS and CDR2 FQNEAQ. The CDR3 runs to 14 residues. V lost 1 base and J 3 bases, leaving 9 bases between the germline ends. The CDR3 bases are TGTGCCAGCAGCTTAGGAGACAGTTACACTGAAGCTTTCTTT. Residues: CASSLGDSYTEAFF.

The CDR3 DNA reads TGTGCCAGCACCAGAACGGGGGATTCACCCCTCCACTTT. Protein: CASTRTGDSPLHF. The rearrangement links TRBV6-5 to TRBJ1-6; TRBD1 might be the D (5 bases). The CDR3 totals 13 residues. Germline assignment: CDR1 MNHEY and CDR2 SVGAGI. V was clipped by 7 bases and J by 8 bases, with 12 bases between them.

The chain joins TRBV19 to TRBJ2-7, with a possible D match to TRBD1 (6 bases). The V end lost 4 bases, the J end lost 4 bases, and 11 bases lay between the germline ends. From germline, CDR1 is LNHDA and CDR2 SQIVND (reference sequence). The CDR3 runs to 13 residues. CDR3 loop: CASSTLTGYEQYF. The CDR3 DNA follows: TGTGCCAGTAGTACATTGACAGGTTACGAGCAGTACTTC.

The sample holds a few counts of this clone. The chain carries TRBV6-1 and TRBJ1-5; no definite D call. The CDR3 is 13 residues long. Germline loops: CDR1 MNHNS, CDR2 SASEGT. Trimming took off 1 base at V and 7 bases at J, with 8 bases between the two ends. The CDR3 DNA reads TGTGCCAGCAGTGAAGAACTCGGGCAGCCCCAGCATTTT. This sequence encodes CASSEELGQPQHF.

In regard to this clone: The identical CDR3 is also encoded by other nucleotide sequences in the sample. The chain uses TRBV2 and TRBJ2-1; D may be TRBD1 or TRBD2 (5 bases each). The V end lost 1 base, the J end lost 5 bases, and 12 bases lay between the germline ends. Germline values: CDR1 SNHLY, CDR2 FYNNEI. This CDR3 has 15 amino acids. The DNA for the CDR3 is TGTGCCAGCAGTGAAGACGGGACGGACGACAATGAGCAGTTCTTC. Amino acid sequence: CASSEDGTDDNEQFF.

The sample holds one count of this clone. This chain connects TRBV6-5 to TRBJ1-1; D ambiguous. Germline V gives CDR1 MNHEY, CDR2 SVGAGI. With 7 bases removed from V and 1 base from J, the gap between germline ends came to 10 bases. This CDR3 spans 13 amino acids. For the CDR3, the DNA is TGTGCCAGCACCCCGGACGGGAACACTGAAGCTTTCTTT. It is translated as CASTPDGNTEAFF.

The chain uses TRBV6-5 and TRBJ1-4; a possible D gene is TRBD1 (6 bases). CDR3 length equals 16 residues. Germline-derived CDR1 and CDR2 are MNHEY and SVGAGI. V lost 2 bases to trimming and J lost 4 bases, with 14 bases between them. Here the CDR3 reads CASSYDATGFNEKLFF. The CDR3 nucleotides are TGTGCCAGCAGTTACGACGCGACAGGCTTTAATGAAAAACTGTTTTTT.

V gene TRBV10-3 combines with J gene TRBJ1-6, with D tentatively TRBD1 (6 bases). The V end lost 6 bases, the J end lost 8 bases, and 14 bases lay between the germline ends. The CDR3 spans 14 residues. Germline assignment: CDR1 ENHRY and CDR2 SYGVKD. The CDR3 reads CAIRNRDSDSPLHF. The CDR3 DNA reads TGTGCCATCAGAAACAGGGATTCTGATTCACCCCTCCACTTT.

This chain connects TRBV30 to TRBJ2-2, with D uncertain. The CDR3 spans 14 residues. Deletions cut 5 bases from V and 4 bases from J, with 14 bases between. Looked up from germline, CDR1 is GTSNPN and CDR2 is SVGIG (reference sequence). The CDR3 sequence is CAWESSSFTGELFF. In DNA, the CDR3 is TGTGCCTGGGAGAGCAGTTCCTTCACCGGGGAGCTGTTTTTT.

The chain recombines TRBV11-2 with TRBJ1-2; D may be TRBD1 (5 bases). Per the germline V gene, CDR1 is SGHAT and CDR2 is FQNNGV. Trimming shortened V by 5 bases and J by 8 bases, and 12 bases separated the two germline ends. This CDR3 has 12 amino acids. CDR3 in amino acids: CASSPKGRGYTF. CDR3 sequence (DNA): TGTGCCAGCAGCCCGAAGGGGCGCGGCTACACCTTC.

The chain is built from TRBV2 and TRBJ1-6, with D perhaps TRBD1 (5 bases). The CDR3 consists of 12 residues. Trimming removed 8 bases from V and 9 bases from J, with 11 bases in between. CDR1 and CDR2 (germline): SNHLY, FYNNEI. The CDR3: CASSEGVSPLHF. The CDR3 region has the DNA TGTGCCAGCTCGGAAGGGGTTTCACCCCTCCACTTT.